The 17 T cell receptor beta chains listed next were all sequenced from one sample in a study of blood T cell repertoires in COVID-19. The method was immunoSEQ multiplex PCR; TCRdb's version includes in-frame clones alone and lacks a portion of them. The sample yields over 200,000 clones, 80% to 90% seen once. The specimen was PBMCs or T cells enriched from blood (not recorded which). These receptors all come from a woman aged 45 to 65 who had recovered from COVID-19.

This chain links TRBV18 with TRBJ2-7, with D possibly being TRBD1 (5 bases). CDR1 KGHSH and CDR2 LQKENI come from the germline V gene. V was shortened by 4 bases and J by 2 bases, with 9 bases between the two germline ends. There are 13 residues in the CDR3. The CDR3 DNA reads as TGTGCCAGCTCACTGGACAAAGCCTACGAGCAGTACTTC. Translating it yields CASSLDKAYEQYF.

The V call is TRBV19, the J call TRBJ2-7, with 8 bases matching TRBD1. This CDR3 comprises 13 residues. Germline V gene data show CDR1 as LNHDA and CDR2 as SQIVND (reference sequence). Trimming at V came to 10 bases and at J to 1 base, leaving 6 bases not matched to a gene. Written as DNA, the CDR3 is TGTGCCACTACCGGGACAGGTTCCTACGAGCAGTACTTC. The encoded protein is CATTGTGSYEQYF.

J is TRBJ1-2 and V is TRBV2, with 7 bases fitting TRBD1. Germline V lookup: CDR1 SNHLY, CDR2 FYNNEI. The trim removed 4 bases at V and 0 bases at J, leaving 5 bases unmatched. The CDR3 loop spans 15 amino acids. CDR3 coding DNA: TGTGCCAGCAGTGCGGACAGGTATTCTAACTATGGCTACACCTTC. This gives the protein CASSADRYSNYGYTF.

This clone occurred once. The chain carries TRBV10-3 and TRBJ1-1; a possible D gene is TRBD1 (5 bases). The CDR3 sequence is 15 residues long. Germline loops: CDR1 ENHRY, CDR2 SYGVKD. V dropped 0 bases and J dropped 7 bases, with 15 bases sitting between them. The CDR3 nucleotides read TGTGCCATCAGTGAGTCGTGGGGGACTGAAGATGAAGCTTTCTTT. Amino acids: CAISESWGTEDEAFF.

The rearrangement uses TRBV27 and TRBJ2-7; 15 bases match TRBD2. Trimming at V came to 4 bases and at J to 3 bases, leaving 7 bases not matched to a gene. Germline V gene lookup returns CDR1 MNHEY and CDR2 SMNVEV (reference sequence). The CDR3 has 17 residues. The CDR3: CASSYSRTSGRDYEQYF. The CDR3 DNA is TGTGCCAGCAGTTACTCCAGGACTAGCGGGAGGGACTACGAGCAGTACTTC.

This chain uses TRBV21-1 with TRBJ1-1. TRBV21-1 is a documented pseudogene. The CDR3 has 14 amino acids. The chain's CDR3 is CARDSEKEDTEAFF. Here the CDR3 DNA reads TGTGCCAGGGACTCCGAAAAAGAGGACACTGAAGCTTTCTTT.

This clone was seen more than once but under ten times. The gene calls are TRBV27 and TRBJ2-5; D unclear. In germline, CDR1 is MNHEY, CDR2 SMNVEV (reference sequence). V lost 4 bases and J lost 6, with 12 bases in between. This CDR3 is built from 13 residues. This CDR3 reads CASSWVSKKTQYF. CDR3 sequence (DNA): TGTGCCAGCAGTTGGGTTAGCAAAAAGACCCAGTACTTC.

The V call is TRBV7-8, the J call TRBJ1-2; D is possibly TRBD1 (6 bases). The CDR3 length is 14 residues. The V end was cut by 1 base, the J end by 6 bases, with 12 bases between. CDR1 is SGHVS and CDR2 is FQNEAQ in the germline V gene. As DNA, the CDR3 is TGTGCCAGCAGCTTAGTAAGGGGGAGGGATGGCTACACCTTC. Translation gives CASSLVRGRDGYTF.

This clone is a singleton in its sample. The chain recombines TRBV27 with TRBJ2-2, with TRBD1 matching 10 bases. V shed 4 bases and J 8 bases; nucleotides not matched to a gene: 4. The germline gives CDR1 MNHEY, CDR2 SMNVEV (reference sequence). The CDR3 has 14 residues. This CDR3 reads CASSWDRGGGELFF. CDR3 in DNA: TGTGCCAGCAGTTGGGACAGGGGTGGGGGGGAGCTGTTTTTT.

This clone has just one count. The J gene is TRBJ1-5, the V gene TRBV12-3 or TRBV12-4, with unresolved D. The CDR3 sequence is 13 residues long. The V gene lost 2 bases and the J gene lost 10 bases, with 12 bases spanning the gap. The CDR3 DNA follows: TGTGCCAGCAGTTTACAGGTGGTAGGTCCCCAGCATTTT. Translating gives CASSLQVVGPQHF.

The V and J genes are TRBV5-4 and TRBJ2-1, with 7 bases lining up with TRBD1. CDR1 and CDR2 (germline): SGHNT, YYREEE (reference sequence). This CDR3 is built from 13 residues. V lost 4 bases and J lost 5; bases outside the gene matches: 3. As DNA, the CDR3 is TGTGCCAGCAGCAGAGGACAGGACAATGAGCAGTTCTTC. This translates into CASSRGQDNEQFF.

This clone has just one count. The chain links TRBV5-1 to TRBJ1-4; 7 bases match TRBD1. CDR1 is SGHRS, CDR2 YFSETQ, per germline. V gave up 0 bases and J gave up 8 bases; unmatched junction bases: 4. The CDR3 is made up of 14 amino acids. CDR3 DNA sequence: TGCGCCAGCAGCTTGGAGGGGACAGTCGAAAAACTGTTTTTT. This encodes CASSLEGTVEKLFF.

The chain has TRBV7-9 and TRBJ2-3; 12 bases match TRBD1. Per the germline V gene, CDR1 is SEHNR and CDR2 is FQNEAQ (reference sequence). The CDR3 spans 16 residues. The junction had 8 bases not matched to a gene; V was cut back by 6 bases and J by 4 bases. CDR3 loop: CASSWSGQGAADTQYF. The CDR3 DNA reads as TGTGCCAGCAGTTGGTCGGGACAGGGGGCGGCAGATACGCAGTATTTT.

CDR3 in DNA: TGTGCCACCGACAGGGGAAGCTCTGGAAACACCATATATTTT. It codes for CATDRGSSGNTIYF. This chain connects TRBV19 to TRBJ1-3; 8 positions agree with TRBD1. The CDR3 runs to 14 residues. CDR1 is LNHDA and CDR2 is SQIVND in the germline V gene (reference sequence). V shed 10 bases, J shed 0 bases, and the junction held 5 bases outside the gene matches.

The genes are TRBV30 and TRBJ2-5, with D possibly matching TRBD1 (5 bases). The V gene lost 1 base and the J gene lost 7 bases, with 16 bases spanning the gap. Germline V lookup: CDR1 GTSNPN, CDR2 SVGIG (reference sequence). CDR3 length: 14 amino acids. The CDR3 loop is CAWSADGRGLTQYF. The CDR3 DNA sequence: TGTGCCTGGAGTGCTGACGGTAGGGGTCTGACCCAGTACTTC.

CDR3 bases: TGTGCCAGCAGATACCCCGGGAGGGCGTTGGGGGGCTACACCTTC. Its translation: CASRYPGRALGGYTF. The rearrangement uses TRBV6-1 and TRBJ1-2; D ambiguous. The CDR3 is 15 residues long. The V end was cut by 6 bases, the J end by 8 bases, with 22 bases between. Germline loops: CDR1 MNHNS, CDR2 SASEGT.

The chain combines TRBV5-4 with TRBJ2-7, with 7 nucleotides matching TRBD2. The CDR3 is made up of 14 amino acids. After removal of 1 base from V and 4 bases from J, the junction contained 5 bases not matched to a gene. Germline V gene data show CDR1 as SGHNT and CDR2 as YYREEE (reference sequence). This chain's CDR3 is CASSLPRGEYEQYF. The CDR3 DNA follows: TGTGCCAGCAGCTTGCCCCGGGGGGAGTACGAGCAGTACTTC.